This T cell receptor beta chain was observed in a study of radiotherapy plus CTLA-4 blockade in lung cancer. Whole-study results and caveats: In blood, TCR clones derived from the tumor expanded after radiotherapy plus ipilimumab.

This clone was found once. Its antigen is unidentified. The CDR3 is 13 amino acids. Germline assignment: CDR1 MDHEN and CDR2 SYDVKM. V lost 7 bases and J lost 6; bases outside the gene matches: 7. TCRdb's table, derived via immunoSEQ multiplex PCR, lists solely in-frame clones and lacks some. The table records roughly 42,000 clones, 60% to 80% of them present only once. The receptor was isolated from a human donor with non-small cell lung cancer that progressed on radiotherapy plus ipilimumab. Sequenced here: peripheral blood, sampled from a patient treated with radiotherapy plus ipilimumab. The chain combines TRBV28 with TRBJ2-3; 7 nucleotides align to TRBD1. This chain's CDR3 is CASTGQRIDTQYF. The CDR3 bases are TGTGCCAGCACGGGACAGCGGATCGATACGCAGTATTTT.